These 2 T cell receptor beta chains came from one sample sequenced in a study of cytomegalovirus exposure and HLA in healthy donors. The table came from immunoSEQ multiplex PCR; TCRdb's copy has only in-frame clones and leaves some out. This table holds 230,000 or so clones, around nine tenths found once. The sequenced material came from PBMCs. These receptors all stem from a woman in her late teens or twenties in good health and CMV-seronegative.

The table lists this clone with a few counts. The chain's CDR3 is CASSSGTAYEQYF. CDR3 in DNA: TGTGCCAGCAGCTCCGGGACAGCCTACGAGCAGTACTTC. The rearrangement links TRBV2 to TRBJ2-7; 7 bases match TRBD1. Trimming cost V 6 bases and J 2 bases; bases outside gene matches: 4. The CDR3 totals 13 residues. From germline, CDR1 is SNHLY and CDR2 FYNNEI.

This chain uses TRBV2 with TRBJ1-3; D may be TRBD1 (5 bases). V shed 2 bases and J shed 0 bases, with 8 bases lying between them. CDR3 length: 15 residues. In germline, CDR1 is SNHLY, CDR2 FYNNEI. The chain's CDR3 is CASSEPGISGNTIYF. The CDR3 DNA sequence: TGTGCCAGCAGTGAACCAGGGATCTCTGGAAACACCATATATTTT. Drawing the rest from reference TRBV2 and TRBJ1-3, the complete variable domain is EPEVTQTPSHQVTQMGQEVILRCVPISNHLYFYWYRQILGQKVEFLVSFYNNEISEKSEIFDDQFSVERPDGSNFTLKIRSTKLEDSAMYFCASSEPGISGNTIYFGEGSWLTVV.